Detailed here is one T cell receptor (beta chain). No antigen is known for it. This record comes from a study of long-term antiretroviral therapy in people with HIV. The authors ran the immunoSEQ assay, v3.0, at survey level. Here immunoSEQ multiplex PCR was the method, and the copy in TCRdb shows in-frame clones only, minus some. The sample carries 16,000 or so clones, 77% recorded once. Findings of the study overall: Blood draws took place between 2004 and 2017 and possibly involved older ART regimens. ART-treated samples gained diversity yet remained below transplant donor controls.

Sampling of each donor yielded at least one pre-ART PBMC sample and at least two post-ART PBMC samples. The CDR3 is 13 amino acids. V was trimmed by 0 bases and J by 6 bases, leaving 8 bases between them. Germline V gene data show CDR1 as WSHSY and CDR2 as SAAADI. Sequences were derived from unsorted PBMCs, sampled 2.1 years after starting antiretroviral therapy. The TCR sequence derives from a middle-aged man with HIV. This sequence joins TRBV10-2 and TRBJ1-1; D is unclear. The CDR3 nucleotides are TGCGCCAGCAGTGAGTCGGGATACCCTGAAGCTTTCTTT. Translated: CASSESGYPEAFF.